The 27 T cell receptor beta chains presented below share a single source sample, sequenced in a study of T-cell reconstitution after alpha-beta-depleted transplantation in children. TCRbeta library preparation incorporated unique molecular identifiers. TCRdb re-derived calls from the PCR reads in MiXCR, one entry per CDR3 protein. The table lists around 670,000 distinct CDR3 sequences, around 12% of them singletons, with 0.65% to 0.9% in the top ten. This specimen was PBMCs, taken before TCRalphabeta/CD19-depleted stem cell transplant. The receptor set was obtained from a girl between 2 and 10 years old with congenital amegakaryocytic thrombocytopenia, due to receive a stem cell transplant.

The V call is TRBV29-1, the J call TRBJ2-5; the D gene is possibly TRBD2 (6 bases). V was pared by 4 bases and J by 2 bases, with 14 bases between. The CDR3 is 14 amino acids. Per the germline V gene, CDR1 is SQVTM and CDR2 is ANQGSEA. For the CDR3, the DNA is TGCAGCGTTGGACTAGTTGGCGGACAAGAGACCCAGTACTTC. It specifies CSVGLVGGQETQYF.

This clonotype appeared many times. V usage is TRBV7-2 and J usage is TRBJ2-1; a possible D gene is TRBD1 (6 bases). Germline loops: CDR1 SGHTA, CDR2 FQGNSA. V dropped 2 bases and J dropped 3 bases, with 11 bases sitting between them. This CDR3 is built from 15 residues. The CDR3 is CASSLRDIHYNEQFF. In DNA, the CDR3 is TGTGCCAGCAGCTTACGGGACATCCACTACAATGAGCAGTTCTTC.

Regarding this clonotype: One end of the junction fails to match germline, which may point to a read error. The chain couples TRBV2 to TRBJ1-1; D gene ambiguous. The CDR3 spans 13 residues. CDR1 and CDR2 from the germline V gene are SNHLY and FYNNEI. CDR3 nucleotide sequence: TGTGCCAGCACGGGAACGCTGAACACTGAAGCTTCCTTT. Protein: CASTGTLNTEASF. Full variable domain (remainder filled in from reference TRBV2 and TRBJ1-1): EPEVTQTPSHQVTQMGQEVILRCVPISNHLYFYWYRQILGQKVEFLVSFYNNEISEKSEIFDDQFSVERPDGSNFTLKIRSTKLEDSAMYFCASTGTLNTEASFGQGTRLTVV.

This clonotype was seen at least ten times. The chain is built from TRBV5-1 and TRBJ1-5, with D possibly matching TRBD1 (6 bases). Trimming cost V 2 bases and J 9 bases, with 12 bases left between them. This CDR3 region has 13 residues. The germline V gene has CDR1 SGHRS and CDR2 YFSETQ. Here the CDR3 DNA reads TGCGCCAGCAGCTTCACAGGGTATACGCCCCAGCATTTT. It is translated as CASSFTGYTPQHF.

This clonotype was seen ten or more times. The V gene is TRBV28, the J gene TRBJ2-3; D is possibly TRBD1 (5 bases). Germline values: CDR1 MDHEN, CDR2 SYDVKM. V lost 2 bases to trimming and J lost 3 bases, with 15 bases between them. The CDR3 loop spans 16 amino acids. The CDR3 DNA is TGTGCCAGCAGTTTAGAAGGCAGGGTATTAACAGATACGCAGTATTTT. Translated: CASSLEGRVLTDTQYF.

In its sample, this clonotype was seen many times. The rearrangement joins TRBV20-1 to TRBJ2-1; 10 bases align to TRBD1. After removal of 5 bases from V and 4 bases from J, the junction contained 8 bases not matched to a gene. Germline V CDR1 and CDR2: DFQATT, SNEGSKA (reference sequence). This CDR3 spans 15 amino acids. For the CDR3, the DNA is TGCAGTGCTCCCTCCTTGGACAGGGGGTACAATGAGCAGTTCTTC. It specifies CSAPSLDRGYNEQFF.

The chain employs TRBV7-3 and TRBJ1-2; the D gene is possibly TRBD1 (5 bases). Germline-derived CDR1 and CDR2 are SGHTA and FQGTGA. The CDR3 is 14 residues long. V was trimmed by 7 bases and J by 8 bases, leaving 20 bases between them. CDR3 nucleotide sequence: TGTGCCAGCAACAAACGGGGGGAGGGGCGCGGCTACACCTTC. Encoded protein: CASNKRGEGRGYTF. Complete variable domain (other parts from reference TRBV7-3 and TRBJ1-2): GAGVSQTPSNKVTEKGKYVELRCDPISGHTALYWYRQSLGQGPEFLIYFQGTGAADDSGLPNDRFFAVRPEGSVSTLKIQRTERGDSAVYLCASNKRGEGRGYTFGSGTRLTVV.

This clonotype was seen at least ten times. This chain links TRBV6-5 with TRBJ2-5, with 8 bases matching TRBD2. The J segment lost 2 bases and the V segment lost 2 bases, leaving 4 bases of the junction unmatched. From germline, CDR1 is MNHEY and CDR2 SVGAGI. The CDR3 spans 15 residues. The DNA for the CDR3 is TGTGCCAGCAGTTACGCCTCTAGCGGGCAAGAGACCCAGTACTTC. It yields the protein CASSYASSGQETQYF.

This clonotype occurred many times. The J gene is TRBJ1-1, the V gene TRBV5-1; a possible D gene is TRBD1 (5 bases). CDR1 and CDR2 (germline): SGHRS, YFSETQ. This CDR3 is 15 amino acids long. The V end was cut by 1 base, the J end by 1 base, with 11 bases between. CDR3 in DNA: TGCGCCAGCAGCTTGTTAGGGACCCCGAACACTGAAGCTTTCTTT. Encoded protein: CASSLLGTPNTEAFF.

This clonotype was recorded at least ten times. Germline is not matched at one junction end, which may reflect a read error. This rearrangement joins TRBV29-1 to TRBJ2-1, with 8 nucleotides matching TRBD2. The CDR3 is made up of 13 amino acids. Germline-derived CDR1 and CDR2 are SQVTM and ANQGSEA. CDR3 DNA: TGCAGCGCTAGGACTAGCTCCCACAATGAGCAGTTCTTC. It codes for CSARTSSHNEQFF.

The rearrangement uses TRBV28 and TRBJ2-7; no firm D call. The germline gives CDR1 MDHEN, CDR2 SYDVKM. The CDR3 is made up of 15 amino acids. The V gene lost 3 bases and the J gene lost 0 bases, with 12 bases spanning the gap. As DNA, the CDR3 is TGTGCCAGCAGTTTCGAGGTGCCTTCCTCCTACGAGCAGTACTTC. This sequence encodes CASSFEVPSSYEQYF.

The CDR3 sequence: CASSLAAGAMNTEAFF. The CDR3 bases are TGCGCCAGCAGCTTGGCAGCAGGAGCCATGAACACTGAAGCTTTCTTT. V and J are TRBV5-1 and TRBJ1-1; D gene unclear. In germline, CDR1 is SGHRS, CDR2 YFSETQ. There are 16 residues in the CDR3. V lost 0 bases to trimming and J lost 0 bases, with 12 bases between them.

This chain connects TRBV12-3 or TRBV12-4 to TRBJ2-2; no clear D gene. The CDR3 length is 14 residues. V lost 11 bases to trimming and J lost 4 bases, with 17 bases between them. The CDR3 here is CAGTDSDLTGELFF. The CDR3 nucleotides read TGTGCCGGCACCGACTCGGACCTCACCGGGGAGCTGTTTTTT.

V usage is TRBV7-8 and J usage is TRBJ2-5; 7 bases agree with TRBD2. Per the germline V gene, CDR1 is SGHVS and CDR2 is FQNEAQ. V trimming: 1 base; J trimming: 5 bases; junction bases outside the gene matches: 13. This CDR3 comprises 17 residues. The CDR3 DNA reads as TGTGCCAGCAGCTTAGGACGCCTAGCGGAACCCCGGGAGACCCAGTACTTC. Translated: CASSLGRLAEPRETQYF.

Only a few counts were recorded for this clonotype. The chain links TRBV11-1 to TRBJ2-7, with 13 bases identical to TRBD2. The germline V gene encodes CDR1 SGHAT and CDR2 FQDESV (reference sequence). The CDR3 loop spans 19 amino acids. The trim removed 4 bases at V and 0 bases at J, leaving 12 bases unmatched. In DNA form, the CDR3 reads TGTGCCAGCAGCTCAACTAGCGGGAGGGCCGAATCGAGCTCCTACGAGCAGTACTTC. This encodes CASSSTSGRAESSSYEQYF.

This clonotype has a count of ten or more. V is TRBV12-3 or TRBV12-4 and J is TRBJ2-1; D gene ambiguous. CDR3 size: 15 residues. Trimming cost V 3 bases and J 0 bases, with 9 bases left between them. The CDR3 sequence: CASSFSGNSYNEQFF. The CDR3 nucleotides read TGTGCCAGCAGTTTTTCCGGAAACTCCTACAATGAGCAGTTCTTC.

In this sample, this clonotype turned up many times. The chain is built from TRBV5-1 and TRBJ2-2; TRBD2 aligns across 8 bases. Losses at the gene ends were 7 bases for V and 5 bases for J; bases not matched to a gene: 13. Germline V CDR1 and CDR2: SGHRS, YFSETQ. The CDR3 is 16 residues long. In nucleotides, the CDR3 is TGCGCCAGCGGACCACTGGCGGGAGGAACAACCGGGGAGCTGTTTTTT. Protein sequence: CASGPLAGGTTGELFF.

This clonotype was counted many times. The V call is TRBV5-1, the J call TRBJ2-3; no reliable D call. Trimming removed 5 bases from V and 1 base from J, with 14 bases in between. Germline V CDR1 and CDR2: SGHRS, YFSETQ. The CDR3 consists of 15 residues. CDR3 DNA sequence: TGCGCCAGCAGGGAGATAAATCAGGGCACAGATACGCAGTATTTT. Its protein product is CASREINQGTDTQYF. The variable domain in full, completed from reference TRBV5-1 and TRBJ2-3, reads KAGVTQTPRYLIKTRGQQVTLSCSPISGHRSVSWYQQTPGQGLQFLFEYFSETQRNKGNFPGRFSGRQFSNSRSEMNVSTLELGDSALYLCASREINQGTDTQYFGPGTRLTVL.

In its sample, this clonotype was seen many times. V gene TRBV5-1 combines with J gene TRBJ2-5; 7 bases agree with TRBD1. Germline V gene lookup returns CDR1 SGHRS and CDR2 YFSETQ. J gave up 3 bases and V 3 bases, and 5 bases lay outside the gene matches. The CDR3 is made up of 14 amino acids. CDR3 protein: CASSSDRAEETQYF. The CDR3, as DNA: TGCGCCAGCAGCTCTGACAGGGCTGAAGAGACCCAGTACTTC.

This clonotype was seen at least ten times. DNA for the CDR3: TGCAGTGTAATCGGACTAGCGCTTAGCTCCTACAATGAGCAGTTCTTC. Translating gives CSVIGLALSSYNEQFF. The rearrangement uses TRBV20-1 and TRBJ2-1; TRBD2 matches 9 bases. V shed 7 bases and J 0 bases; nucleotides not matched to a gene: 10. This CDR3 is 16 amino acids long. Germline V gene data show CDR1 as DFQATT and CDR2 as SNEGSKA (reference sequence).

This clonotype was seen a few times. The V gene is TRBV7-9, the J gene TRBJ2-7; D gene ambiguous. With 1 base removed from V and 3 bases from J, the gap between germline ends came to 7 bases. The germline CDR1 and CDR2 sequences are SEHNR and FQNEAQ (reference sequence). The CDR3 has 13 residues. The DNA for the CDR3 is TGTGCCAGCAGCTTAGATGGCATCTACGAGCAGTACTTC. Translating gives CASSLDGIYEQYF. Using reference TRBV7-9 and TRBJ2-7 for the parts outside the CDR3, the full variable domain is DTGVSQNPRHKITKRGQNVTFRCDPISEHNRLYWYRQTLGQGPEFLTYFQNEAQLEKSRLLSDRFSAERPKGSFSTLEIQRTEQGDSAMYLCASSLDGIYEQYFGPGTRLTVT.

The chain links TRBV5-1 to TRBJ2-7; TRBD1 matches 10 bases. The ends lost 4 bases at V and 2 bases at J; junction bases unmatched: 6. Germline CDR1 reads SGHRS; CDR2 reads YFSETQ. The CDR3 runs to 15 residues. CDR3 DNA: TGCGCCAGCAGCGGAAGACAGGGGGCCCCCTACGAGCAGTACTTC. It encodes CASSGRQGAPYEQYF.

This clonotype appeared many times. The chain has TRBV28 and TRBJ2-2; TRBD1 aligns across 9 bases. V lost 3 bases, J lost 9 bases, and 17 bases stayed unmatched. CDR3 length equals 18 residues. The V gene's germline CDR1 is MDHEN and CDR2 SYDVKM. The CDR3: CASSFFPPRTGERRELFF. The CDR3 region has the DNA TGTGCCAGCAGTTTTTTCCCCCCCCGGACAGGGGAAAGGAGGGAGCTGTTTTTT.

This clonotype was observed many times. The chain uses TRBV7-9 and TRBJ2-1, with D uncertain. The CDR3 is made up of 15 amino acids. Trimming left V 5 bases short and J 0 bases short, with 11 bases between. Germline V gene data show CDR1 as SEHNR and CDR2 as FQNEAQ (reference sequence). DNA of the CDR3: TGTGCCAGCAGCCCGTTACCCTTCTCCTACAATGAGCAGTTCTTC. It specifies CASSPLPFSYNEQFF. Full variable domain (remainder filled in from reference TRBV7-9 and TRBJ2-1): DTGVSQNPRHKITKRGQNVTFRCDPISEHNRLYWYRQTLGQGPEFLTYFQNEAQLEKSRLLSDRFSAERPKGSFSTLEIQRTEQGDSAMYLCASSPLPFSYNEQFFGPGTRLTVL.

This clonotype was observed a handful of times. The chain recombines TRBV5-6 with TRBJ1-5, with D perhaps TRBD1 (6 bases). Germline CDR1 reads SGHDT; CDR2 reads YYEEEE. Between the trimmed V and J ends, which lost 4 bases and 5 bases, there was a span of 7 bases. The CDR3 sequence is 12 residues long. The CDR3 loop is CASSNRDQPQHF. As DNA, the CDR3 is TGTGCCAGCAGCAACAGGGATCAGCCCCAGCATTTT.

This clonotype turned up a few times. The chain employs TRBV6-5 and TRBJ2-1; no definite D call. With 6 bases removed from V and 5 bases from J, the gap between germline ends came to 11 bases. Germline assignment: CDR1 MNHEY and CDR2 SVGAGI. There are 13 residues in the CDR3. The CDR3 region is CASSVAANNEQFF. As DNA, the CDR3 is TGTGCCAGCAGCGTTGCTGCTAACAATGAGCAGTTCTTC.

This clonotype was observed a few times. V usage is TRBV28 and J usage is TRBJ2-1; the D is unclear. Trimming cost V 6 bases and J 7 bases, with 10 bases left between them. The CDR3 has 12 amino acids. Germline CDR1 MDHEN, CDR2 SYDVKM. CDR3 coding DNA: TGTGCCAGCAGCTCTTGGGCGAATGAGCAGTTCTTC. Protein sequence: CASSSWANEQFF.